This T cell receptor beta chain was captured in a study of blood T cell repertoires in COVID-19. Study overall: In each case, the material was cDNA or gDNA derived from T cells, B-cell-depleted T cells, or PBMCs.

Adults between about 18 and 89 years of age took part from fewer than 30 US areas. Within 2 weeks before study entry, exposed participants met a COVID-19 case. The V gene lost 7 bases and the J gene lost 8 bases, with 18 bases spanning the gap. The CDR3 totals 13 residues. The V gene's germline CDR1 is ENHRY and CDR2 SYGVKD. Per the authors' pipeline: The assay estimated nucleated cells by amplifying reference gene primers. The table came from immunoSEQ multiplex PCR; TCRdb's copy has only in-frame clones and leaves some out. V and J calls and clone size follow that table, whereas D and trimming were derived from the DNA. The sample holds approximately 70,000 clones, around 65% seen once.

The receptor comes from a woman aged 55-70 years who had been exposed to COVID-19. Sequencing input: PBMCs or T cells enriched from blood (not recorded which). The rearrangement uses TRBV10-3 and TRBJ2-7; weak D call: TRBD2 (6 bases). The CDR3 DNA reads TGTGCCATCAATCCGGGGGACGCACCGCAGCAGTACTTC. Protein sequence: CAINPGDAPQQYF.